The clone carrying this T cell receptor beta chain was seen just once. Its antigen is currently unknown. An end of the junction does not agree with germline; a read error may underlie this. The CDR3 contains 11 residues. Germline CDR1 is SNHLY and CDR2 is FYNNEI. Assay used: immunoSEQ multiplex PCR; TCRdb lists only in-frame clones, some missing. The sample yields fewer than 85,000 clones, around 87% seen once. The sample originates from a study of OX40 agonist ivuxolimab in advanced cancers. The wider study: Every 2 weeks, patients got intravenous ivuxolimab at one of six dose levels (0.01-10 mg/kg). Those treated in dose escalation had hepatocellular carcinoma, melanoma, renal cell cancer or head and neck cancer.

Study outcomes and limitations: The authors did not determine the antigen specificity of the expanded peripheral T cells. CD8+ T cells (on average) carried more expanded clones than CD4+ T cells.

This chain connects TRBV2 to TRBJ2-5, with D maybe TRBD2 (6 bases). This receptor was taken from an adult with an advanced solid tumor such as melanoma, head and neck, liver or kidney cancer. The sequences come from CD4+ or CD8+ T cells sorted from blood, collected in a trial of the OX40 agonist ivuxolimab. The CDR3 bases are TGTGCCAGCAGTGAGGGCGGGGCAGTGAACTTC. Its translation: CASSEGGAVNF.